What follows are 14 T cell receptor beta chains derived from one specimen sequenced in a study of T cell repertoires in cytomegalovirus infection. TCRdb recomputed calls from the reads with MiXCR, one row per CDR3 protein. The data show 200,000 or so distinct CDR3 sequences, about 30% seen once. Sequenced: PBMCs. The receptor source for this set is a human donor in good health (CMV status not recorded). Some clones in this sample may be carry-over from other donors' samples.

The CDR3 nucleotides are TGTGCCAGCAGCTTAGTTGAGGGGGGAAACACTGAAGCTTTCTTT. It translates to CASSLVEGGNTEAFF. V is TRBV11-2 and J is TRBJ1-1; a weak D match, TRBD1 (6 bases). The CDR3 is 15 residues long. Germline assignment: CDR1 SGHAT and CDR2 FQNNGV. V was trimmed by 1 base and J by 2 bases, leaving 11 bases between them.

In this sample, this clonotype turned up many times. The chain links TRBV6-1 to TRBJ1-1; no clear D gene. The length of the CDR3 is 13 residues. CDR1 is MNHNS, CDR2 SASEGT, per germline. V lost 6 bases and J lost 1, with 9 bases in between. The CDR3 region has the DNA TGTGCCAGCAGACCGTATGGGAACACTGAAGCTTTCTTT. Translated, it gives CASRPYGNTEAFF.

This clonotype was observed at least ten times. The rearrangement joins TRBV7-2 to TRBJ2-5, with 11 bases identical to TRBD1. After removal of 4 bases from V and 5 bases from J, the junction contained 9 bases not matched to a gene. Per the germline V gene, CDR1 is SGHTA and CDR2 is FQGNSA. This CDR3 region has 16 residues. CDR3 in DNA: TGTGCCAGCAGCTCCACCGGACAGGGGGCAGGGGAGACCCAGTACTTC. It translates to CASSSTGQGAGETQYF.

V and J are TRBV6-1 and TRBJ2-7, with TRBD1 identical over 7 bases. After removal of 7 bases from V and 3 bases from J, the junction contained 12 bases not matched to a gene. The germline gives CDR1 MNHNS, CDR2 SASEGT. The CDR3 runs 15 residues. CDR3 region: CASIRTGSSGYEQYF. The DNA of the CDR3 is TGTGCCAGCATTCGGACAGGATCCTCCGGCTACGAGCAGTACTTC.

V usage is TRBV12-3 or TRBV12-4 and J usage is TRBJ2-3; TRBD2 agrees at 12 bases. The V segment lost 3 bases and the J segment 6 bases; nucleotides outside the gene matches: 1. The CDR3 contains 14 residues. The CDR3 reads CASSFTSGRDTQYF. The CDR3 DNA reads TGTGCCAGCAGTTTTACTAGCGGGAGGGATACGCAGTATTTT.

The rearrangement links TRBV28 to TRBJ1-3; the D is unclear. Per germline, CDR1 MDHEN and CDR2 SYDVKM. There are 12 residues in the CDR3. V lost 8 bases, J lost 0 bases, and 5 bases lay in between. CDR3 region: CASRTSGNTIYF. The CDR3, as DNA: TGTGCCAGCCGGACCTCTGGAAACACCATATATTTT.

The rearrangement joins TRBV19 to TRBJ1-5, with a tentative D call TRBD1 (6 bases). The length of the CDR3 is 15 residues. Looked up from germline, CDR1 is LNHDA and CDR2 is SQIVND (reference sequence). V was cut by 1 base and J by 1 base, with 8 bases left in between. CDR3 sequence: CASSIGGQSNQPQHF. The CDR3 DNA sequence: TGTGCCAGTAGTATAGGGGGACAAAGCAATCAGCCCCAGCATTTT.

This clonotype was observed once. The chain links TRBV7-9 to TRBJ1-1; tentatively, D is TRBD1 (5 bases). Between the trimmed V and J ends, which lost 3 bases and 3 bases, there was a span of 17 bases. This CDR3 spans 16 amino acids. In germline, CDR1 is SEHNR, CDR2 FQNEAQ (reference sequence). In nucleotides, the CDR3 is TGTGCCAGCAGCTTCCCTCTACGGGACCGGGACACTGAAGCTTTCTTT. Protein sequence: CASSFPLRDRDTEAFF.

V gene TRBV19 combines with J gene TRBJ2-2, with TRBD1 identical over 7 bases. The V segment lost 4 bases and the J segment 2 bases; nucleotides outside the gene matches: 4. Germline V gives CDR1 LNHDA, CDR2 SQIVND (reference sequence). This CDR3 contains 15 residues. For the CDR3, the DNA is TGTGCCAGTAGTACGAGACAGGGAAACACCGGGGAGCTGTTTTTT. It translates to CASSTRQGNTGELFF. The whole variable domain, remainder taken from reference TRBV19 and TRBJ2-2, is DGGITQSPKYLFRKEGQNVTLSCEQNLNHDAMYWYRQDPGQGLRLIYYSQIVNDFQKGDIAEGYSVSREKKESFPLTVTSAQKNPTAFYLCASSTRQGNTGELFFGEGSRLTVL.

This clonotype was recorded many times. The V call is TRBV7-2, the J call TRBJ1-1; no definite D call. CDR3 length equals 13 residues. The germline V and J ends were trimmed by 6 bases and 1 base, with 9 bases remaining between them. Germline CDR1 is SGHTA and CDR2 is FQGNSA. The CDR3 coding sequence is TGTGCCAGCAGGGAGGATTGGAACACTGAAGCTTTCTTT. Its protein is CASREDWNTEAFF.

This chain joins TRBV13 and TRBJ2-7; D is perhaps TRBD1 or TRBD2 (5 bases each). V was cut by 3 bases and J by 5 bases, with 14 bases left in between. The CDR3 consists of 14 residues. Looked up from germline, CDR1 is PRHDT and CDR2 is FYEKMQ (reference sequence). CDR3 sequence: CASSLGPAFDEQYF. CDR3 coding DNA: TGTGCCAGCAGCTTGGGACCCGCCTTCGACGAGCAGTACTTC. Complete variable domain (other parts from reference TRBV13 and TRBJ2-7): AAGVIQSPRHLIKEKRETATLKCYPIPRHDTVYWYQQGPGQDPQFLISFYEKMQSDKGSIPDRFSAQQFSDYHSELNMSSLELGDSALYFCASSLGPAFDEQYFGPGTRLTVT.

By sample fraction, this clonotype is medium-sized (0.01 to 0.1%). J is TRBJ1-1 and V is TRBV7-9; 7 bases fit TRBD1. This CDR3 is 12 amino acids long. Germline trimming cut 3 bases from V and 11 bases from J; bases unmatched to any gene: 6. Germline CDR1 SEHNR, CDR2 FQNEAQ (reference sequence). CDR3 coding DNA: TGTGCCAGCAGCTTGGGAGACAGGGTGGCTTTCTTT. This translates into CASSLGDRVAFF.

This clonotype turned up a few times. The rearrangement joins TRBV14 to TRBJ1-5; D may be TRBD1 (5 bases). This CDR3 region has 16 residues. Germline V lookup: CDR1 SGHDN, CDR2 FVKESK. Between the trimmed V and J ends, which lost 1 base and 1 base, there was a span of 11 bases. Here the CDR3 reads CASSQGGAGSNQPQHF. CDR3 nucleotides: TGTGCCAGCAGCCAAGGGGGAGCAGGGAGCAATCAGCCCCAGCATTTT.

This clonotype came up a few times. The rearrangement links TRBV6-6 to TRBJ2-7; 7 bases agree with TRBD1. V trimming: 6 bases; J trimming: 2 bases; junction bases outside the gene matches: 16. Germline CDR1 MNHNY, CDR2 SVGAGI (reference sequence). The CDR3 is 17 amino acids. CDR3 in DNA: TGTGCCAGCAGGGACCGACCCTTACAGGGGTCCGCCTACGAGCAGTACTTC. It encodes CASRDRPLQGSAYEQYF.